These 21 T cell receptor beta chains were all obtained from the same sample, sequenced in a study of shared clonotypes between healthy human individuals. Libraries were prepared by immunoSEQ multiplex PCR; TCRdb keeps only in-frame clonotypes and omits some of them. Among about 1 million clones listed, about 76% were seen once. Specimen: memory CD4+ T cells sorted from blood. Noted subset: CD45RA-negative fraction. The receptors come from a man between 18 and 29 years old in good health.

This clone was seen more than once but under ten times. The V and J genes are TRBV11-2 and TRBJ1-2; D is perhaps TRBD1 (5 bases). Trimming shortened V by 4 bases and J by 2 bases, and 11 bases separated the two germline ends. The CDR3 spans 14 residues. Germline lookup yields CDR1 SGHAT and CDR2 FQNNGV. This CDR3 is CASSSRDGNYGYTF. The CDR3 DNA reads TGTGCCAGCAGCTCGAGGGACGGGAACTATGGCTACACCTTC.

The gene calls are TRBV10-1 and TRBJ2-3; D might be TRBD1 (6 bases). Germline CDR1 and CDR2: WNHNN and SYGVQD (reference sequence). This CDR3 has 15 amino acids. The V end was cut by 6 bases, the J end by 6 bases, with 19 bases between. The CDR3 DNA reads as TGCGCCAGCAGAGAAGCCGGGACACTCGAGGATACGCAGTATTTT. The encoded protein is CASREAGTLEDTQYF.

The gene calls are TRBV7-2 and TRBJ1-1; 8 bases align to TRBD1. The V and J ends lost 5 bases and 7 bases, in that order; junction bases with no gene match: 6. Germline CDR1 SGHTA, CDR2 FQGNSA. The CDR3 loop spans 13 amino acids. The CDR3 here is CASSPGQGFEAFF. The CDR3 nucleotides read TGTGCCAGCAGCCCAGGACAGGGCTTTGAAGCTTTCTTT.

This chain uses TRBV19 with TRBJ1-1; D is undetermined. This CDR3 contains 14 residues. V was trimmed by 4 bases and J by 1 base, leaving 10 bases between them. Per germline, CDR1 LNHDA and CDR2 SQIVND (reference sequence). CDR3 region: CASSNFATNTEAFF. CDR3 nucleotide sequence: TGTGCCAGTAGTAATTTTGCCACGAACACTGAAGCTTTCTTT.

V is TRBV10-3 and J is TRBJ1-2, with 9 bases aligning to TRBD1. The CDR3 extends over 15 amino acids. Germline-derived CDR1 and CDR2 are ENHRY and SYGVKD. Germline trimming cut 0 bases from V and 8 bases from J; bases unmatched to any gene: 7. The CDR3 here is CAISESPGQGGGYTF. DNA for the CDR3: TGTGCCATCAGTGAGTCGCCGGGACAGGGAGGGGGCTACACCTTC.

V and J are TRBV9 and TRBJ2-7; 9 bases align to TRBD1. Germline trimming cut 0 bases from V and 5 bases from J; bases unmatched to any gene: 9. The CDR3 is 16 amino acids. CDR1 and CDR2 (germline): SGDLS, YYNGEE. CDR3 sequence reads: CASSVEGQGSTHEQYF. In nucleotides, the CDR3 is TGTGCCAGCAGCGTAGAGGGACAGGGAAGTACCCACGAGCAGTACTTC. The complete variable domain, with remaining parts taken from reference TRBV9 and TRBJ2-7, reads DSGVTQTPKHLITATGQRVTLRCSPRSGDLSVYWYQQSLDQGLQFLIQYYNGEERAKGNILERFSAQQFPDLHSELNLSSLELGDSALYFCASSVEGQGSTHEQYFGPGTRLTVT.

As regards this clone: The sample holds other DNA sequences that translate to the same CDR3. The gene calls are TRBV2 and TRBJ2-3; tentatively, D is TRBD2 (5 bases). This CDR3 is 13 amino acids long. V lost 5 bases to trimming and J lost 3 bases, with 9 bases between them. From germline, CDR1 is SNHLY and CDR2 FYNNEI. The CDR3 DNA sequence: TGTGCCAGCAGTCGGGGAGTAACAGATACGCAGTATTTT. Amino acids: CASSRGVTDTQYF.

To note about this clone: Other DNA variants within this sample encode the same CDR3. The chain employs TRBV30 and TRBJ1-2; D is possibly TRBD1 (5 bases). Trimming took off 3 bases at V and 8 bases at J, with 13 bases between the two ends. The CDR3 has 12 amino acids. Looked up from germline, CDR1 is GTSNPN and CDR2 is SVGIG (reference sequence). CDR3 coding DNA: TGTGCCTGGAGCGCCCAAGGGGTGGGCTACACCTTC. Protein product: CAWSAQGVGYTF.

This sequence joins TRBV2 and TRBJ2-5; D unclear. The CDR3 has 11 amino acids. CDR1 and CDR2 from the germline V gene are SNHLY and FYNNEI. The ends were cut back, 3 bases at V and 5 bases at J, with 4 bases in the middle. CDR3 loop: CASSESETQYF. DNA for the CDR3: TGTGCCAGCAGTGAGAGCGAGACCCAGTACTTC.

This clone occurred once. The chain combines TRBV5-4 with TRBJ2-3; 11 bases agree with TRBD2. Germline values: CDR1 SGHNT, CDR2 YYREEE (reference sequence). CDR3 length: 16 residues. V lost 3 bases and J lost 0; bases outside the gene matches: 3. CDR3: CASSSRLAGSTDTQYF. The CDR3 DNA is TGTGCCAGCAGCTCACGACTAGCGGGGAGCACAGATACGCAGTATTTT.

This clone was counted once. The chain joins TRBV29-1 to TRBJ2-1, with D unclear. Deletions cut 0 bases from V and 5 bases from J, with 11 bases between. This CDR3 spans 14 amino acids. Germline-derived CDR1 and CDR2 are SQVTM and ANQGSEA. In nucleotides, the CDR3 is TGCAGCGTTGAAGATCGACGGAATAACAATGAGCAGTTCTTC. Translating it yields CSVEDRRNNNEQFF.

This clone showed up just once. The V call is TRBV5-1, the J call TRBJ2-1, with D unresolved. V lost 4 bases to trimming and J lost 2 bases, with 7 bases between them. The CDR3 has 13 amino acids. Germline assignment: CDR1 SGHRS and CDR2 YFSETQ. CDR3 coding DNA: TGCGCCAGCAGCCAAGTCACCTACAATGAGCAGTTCTTC. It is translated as CASSQVTYNEQFF.

The CDR3 region is CASSRTIGSNQPQHF. The CDR3 DNA reads TGTGCCAGCAGCCGGACTATCGGTAGCAATCAGCCCCAGCATTTT. V and J are TRBV7-2 and TRBJ1-5; no reliable D call. Germline V gene lookup returns CDR1 SGHTA and CDR2 FQGNSA. V was trimmed by 5 bases and J by 0 bases, leaving 11 bases between them. This CDR3 spans 15 amino acids. The variable domain in full, completed from reference TRBV7-2 and TRBJ1-5, reads GAGVSQSPSNKVTEKGKDVELRCDPISGHTALYWYRQSLGQGLEFLIYFQGNSAPDKSGLPSDRFSAERTGGSVSTLTIQRTQQEDSAVYLCASSRTIGSNQPQHFGDGTRLSIL.

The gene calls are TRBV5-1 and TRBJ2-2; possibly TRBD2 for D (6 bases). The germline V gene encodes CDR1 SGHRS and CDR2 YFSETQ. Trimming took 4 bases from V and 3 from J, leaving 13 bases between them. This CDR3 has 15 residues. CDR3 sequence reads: CASSPTGADTGELFF. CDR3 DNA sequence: TGCGCCAGCAGCCCCACGGGAGCCGACACCGGGGAGCTGTTTTTT.

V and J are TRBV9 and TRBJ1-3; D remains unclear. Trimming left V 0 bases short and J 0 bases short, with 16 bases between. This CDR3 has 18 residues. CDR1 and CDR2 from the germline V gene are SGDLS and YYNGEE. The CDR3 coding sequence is TGTGCCAGCAGCGTAGACCCTCAGCTGCCTAGCTCTGGAAACACCATATATTTT. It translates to CASSVDPQLPSSGNTIYF.

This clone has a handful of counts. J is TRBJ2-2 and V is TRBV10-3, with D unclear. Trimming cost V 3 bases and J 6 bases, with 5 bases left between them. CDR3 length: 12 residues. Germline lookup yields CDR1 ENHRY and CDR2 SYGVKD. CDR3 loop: CAISDGPGELFF. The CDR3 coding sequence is TGTGCCATCAGTGACGGGCCCGGGGAGCTGTTTTTT.

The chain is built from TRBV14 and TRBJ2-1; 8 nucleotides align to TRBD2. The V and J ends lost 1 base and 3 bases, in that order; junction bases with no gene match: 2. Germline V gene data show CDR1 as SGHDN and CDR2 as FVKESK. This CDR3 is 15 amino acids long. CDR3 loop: CASSQAGLGYNEQFF. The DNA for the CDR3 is TGTGCCAGCAGCCAAGCGGGACTAGGCTACAATGAGCAGTTCTTC.

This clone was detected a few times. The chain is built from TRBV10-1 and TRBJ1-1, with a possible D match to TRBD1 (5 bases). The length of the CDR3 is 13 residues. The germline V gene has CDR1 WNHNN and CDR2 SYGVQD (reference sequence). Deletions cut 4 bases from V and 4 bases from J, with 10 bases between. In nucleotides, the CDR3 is TGCGCCAGCAGTGCCGGGACGGGCACTGAAGCTTTCTTT. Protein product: CASSAGTGTEAFF.

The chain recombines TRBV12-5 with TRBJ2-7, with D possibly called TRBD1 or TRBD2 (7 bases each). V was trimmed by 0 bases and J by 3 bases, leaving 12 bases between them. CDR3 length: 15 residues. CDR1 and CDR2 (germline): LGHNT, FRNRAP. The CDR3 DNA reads TGTGCTAGTGGTTTGGTAGCGGGACAGAGCTACGAGCAGTACTTC. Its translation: CASGLVAGQSYEQYF.

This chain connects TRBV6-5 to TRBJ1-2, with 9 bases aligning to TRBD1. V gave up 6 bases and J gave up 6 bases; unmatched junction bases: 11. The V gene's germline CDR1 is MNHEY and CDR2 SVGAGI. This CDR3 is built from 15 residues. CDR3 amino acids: CASSLVGGQGDGYTF. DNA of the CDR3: TGTGCCAGCAGCCTAGTCGGGGGACAGGGAGATGGCTACACCTTC.

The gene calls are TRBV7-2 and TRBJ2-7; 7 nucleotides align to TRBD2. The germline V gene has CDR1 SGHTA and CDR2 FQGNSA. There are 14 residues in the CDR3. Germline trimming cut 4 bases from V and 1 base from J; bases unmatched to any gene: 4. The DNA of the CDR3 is TGTGCCAGCAGCTCAGGACTAGTTTCCTACGAGCAGTACTTC. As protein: CASSSGLVSYEQYF. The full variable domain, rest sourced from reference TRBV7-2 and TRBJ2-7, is GAGVSQSPSNKVTEKGKDVELRCDPISGHTALYWYRQSLGQGLEFLIYFQGNSAPDKSGLPSDRFSAERTGGSVSTLTIQRTQQEDSAVYLCASSSGLVSYEQYFGPGTRLTVT.